Following are 8 T cell receptor beta chains from one sample sequenced in a study of shared T cell receptors in the human thymus (dated by TCRdb to the early 2020s). Library creation used the immunoSEQ multiplex PCR assay. TCRdb's version of the immuneACCESS table is confined to in-frame rearrangements and falls short of the full clone set. An unresolved V gene accounts for under half of the shortfall where checked; the remainder is of unknown origin. The sample table shows hundreds of thousands of clones, and roughly 94% are seen once. About 0.02% of the sample belongs to the ten largest clones. What was sequenced was thymocytes. The receptors derive from a human donor.

The rearrangement joins TRBV28 to TRBJ1-2; possibly TRBD1 for D (5 bases). CDR1 MDHEN and CDR2 SYDVKM come from the germline V gene. The CDR3 extends over 17 amino acids. Trimming removed 5 bases from V and 1 base from J, with 20 bases in between. CDR3 sequence: CASSRIAGTARNYGYTF. The DNA of the CDR3 is TGTGCCAGCAGTCGTATAGCAGGGACGGCTCGTAACTATGGCTACACCTTC.

The chain employs TRBV5-1 and TRBJ2-3; D call uncertain. The CDR3 is made up of 16 amino acids. CDR1 and CDR2 from the germline V gene are SGHRS and YFSETQ. The germline V and J ends were trimmed by 4 bases and 3 bases, with 18 bases remaining between them. This chain's CDR3 is CASSPPRGYGTDTQYF. In DNA, the CDR3 is TGCGCCAGCAGCCCCCCACGTGGCTATGGTACAGATACGCAGTATTTT.

This rearrangement joins TRBV28 to TRBJ1-2, with TRBD1 identical over 9 bases. Germline CDR1 and CDR2: MDHEN and SYDVKM. The CDR3 covers 11 residues. Germline trimming cut 5 bases from V and 14 bases from J; bases unmatched to any gene: 6. CDR3: CASSGRDRETF. The CDR3 DNA follows: TGTGCCAGCAGTGGCCGGGACAGGGAGACCTTC.

The gene calls are TRBV5-1 and TRBJ1-5, with D unclear. The CDR3 is 13 amino acids. The V and J ends lost 4 bases and 6 bases respectively, with 11 bases between them. CDR1 is SGHRS, CDR2 YFSETQ, per germline. The DNA for the CDR3 is TGCGCCAGCAGCCCTTACGGGAGTCAGCCCCAGCATTTT. It is translated as CASSPYGSQPQHF.

The chain couples TRBV4-3 to TRBJ2-7; unclear D gene. From germline, CDR1 is LGHNA and CDR2 YSLEER. The V gene lost 3 bases and the J gene lost 2 bases, with 14 bases spanning the gap. This CDR3 has 15 residues. This chain's CDR3 is CASSQGRSPPYEQYF. The CDR3 DNA reads TGCGCCAGCAGCCAGGGCCGCTCCCCCCCCTACGAGCAGTACTTC.

The J gene is TRBJ2-1, the V gene TRBV29-1, with TRBD2 identical over 12 bases. V was clipped by 3 bases and J by 0 bases; unmatched bases: 0. CDR1 is SQVTM, CDR2 ANQGSEA, per germline. The CDR3 covers 15 residues. This CDR3 is CSVETSGSSYNEQFF. CDR3 sequence (DNA): TGCAGCGTTGAGACTAGCGGGAGCTCCTACAATGAGCAGTTCTTC.

In this sample, this clone turned up once. The chain carries TRBV27 and TRBJ1-4; TRBD1 matches at 7 bases. Trimming at V came to 8 bases and at J to 1 base, leaving 10 bases not matched to a gene. The CDR3 contains 16 residues. Germline V gene lookup returns CDR1 MNHEY and CDR2 SMNVEV (reference sequence). As DNA, the CDR3 is TGTGCCAGCGGTGACAGGGAGGGCGAAACTAATGAAAAACTGTTTTTT. Translating gives CASGDREGETNEKLFF.

This chain links TRBV4-3 with TRBJ1-5; TRBD1 is a possible D gene (6 bases). The length of the CDR3 is 17 residues. Trimming took 0 bases from V and 5 from J, leaving 17 bases between them. Germline V gene data show CDR1 as LGHNA and CDR2 as YSLEER. CDR3 nucleotides: TGCGCCAGCAGCCAAGATTTTCGACAGGTAGGGGATCAGCCCCAGCATTTT. This gives the protein CASSQDFRQVGDQPQHF.